The TCR beta chain described here comes from a study of T cell responses to AZD1222 COVID-19 vaccine (dated by TCRdb to the early 2020s). With regard to the full study: TCR sequencing was performed for 230 to 250 trial participants, of whom around 200 were given two doses of AZD1222 and around 26 were given two doses of MenACWY control vaccine. Trial participants were enrolled by age into 18-55, 56-69 and 70-plus year subgroups, with 148, 28 and 57 TCR-sequenced participants respectively.

The CDR3 regions of human TCRbeta chains were analyzed by immunosequencing. Turning to the authors' computational methods: Repertoire TCRs were matched against a reference library of SARS-CoV-2-specific TCRs generated with the MIRA antigen-specificity platform. Breadth was defined as the fraction of unique TCRs that were SARS-CoV-2-associated, and depth was defined as the fraction of total T cells that were SARS-CoV-2-associated. Each spike-specific TCR was assigned to its reactive spike region and to a CD4 or CD8 class using the MIRA data. Log10-transformed breadth and depth values were compared by one-way ANOVA with Sidak's multiple comparisons tests. Not all clones reach the TCRdb copy of this immuneACCESS table, which keeps in-frame sequences only. Checked studies attribute under half of the gap to unresolved V genes and leave the rest unexplained. V and J calls and clone size follow that table, whereas D and trimming were derived from the DNA. The sample data list some 150,000 clones, and nearly 90% of these were observed just once. The ten largest account for 5.4% of the sample.

The germline V gene (reference sequence) provides CDR1 LGHDT and CDR2 YNNKEL. Inclusive of the bounding cysteine and phenylalanine, the CDR3 is 16 residues long. The sequence is cut down to CDR3 DNA, 48 bases in frame from base 1. Trimming costs V 2 bases and J 2 bases, and their ends lie 16 bases apart. What the study reported, not specific to this receptor: The vaccine-associated CD4 TCRs covered the entire spike protein, and the dominant responses fell in regions 160-218 and 743-854. The 56-69-year group was small, and its depth increase did not reach significance, likely because of low power. Reportedly, close to half of the unique spike-specific TCRs recognized epitopes lying outside the regions that are mutated in the B.1.351 and B.1.1.7 variants. Because no samples from the day 14 peak response were available, repertoires could be characterized only after the peak T cell response. A significant rise in spike-specific TCR breadth and depth was observed after two AZD1222 doses relative to day 0 and relative to MenACWY recipients. Conclusions about previously exposed vaccinees are limited because only a handful of AZD1222 recipients were SARS-CoV-2 seropositive at baseline. Participants were mostly white British, with more females than males. The authors suggested clonal diversity may have been underestimated.

This specimen's time point label, interpreted: about 28 days (+/-7) after the second vaccine dose. Reading the label with the study, this specimen's treatment or condition is: meningococcal conjugate vaccine given as trial control. Vaccinee samples were obtained from the UK trials COV001 and COV002, which included a single-blind randomized controlled phase 2/3 trial of AZD1222 (ChAdOx1 nCoV-19) in healthy adults. Trial participant PBMC samples were collected at day 0 and day 28 after the second dose for TCRbeta chain sequencing. On this clone itself: Its antigen remains undetermined. Qualities for individual bases were not recorded, and no much larger clone is one base off.

The receptor was derived from an adult who received the MenACWY meningococcal vaccine as a control. The sequencing used peripheral blood, collected 28 days after the second dose of the MenACWY control vaccine. The chain was built from TRBV3-1 (or the pseudogene TRBV3-2) and TRBJ2-7; no D gene is confidently identified. This receptor has the CDR3 CASSQSFVFLTYEQYF. The DNA sequence is given as TGTGCCAGCAGCCAATCTTTTGTCTTTCTAACCTACGAGCAGTACTTC.